The rows below give T cell receptor beta chains drawn from one sample of a study of spatial heterogeneity in lung cancer. TCRdb recomputed calls from the 5' RACE reads with MiXCR, one row per CDR3 protein. Among 7,000 to 8,500 distinct CDR3 sequences listed, about 3.3% were seen once. This sample comprised lung tumor tissue, obtained at surgery. These receptor sequences come from a male donor with early-stage non-small cell lung cancer. Each CDR3 is given with its conserved first and last residue. Each record gives: D gene, V gene, J gene, clone size, CDR3 DNA, CDR3 protein. D genes are given only for firm matches. Only part of the rows carry a size: once, few, many, or a class if the clone is expanded.

TRBD2,TRBV2,TRBJ2-5,many,TGTGCCAGCATGGGATCGAGCGGGGATGATGAGACCCAGTACTTC,CASMGSSGDDETQYF
TRBD1,TRBV20-1,TRBJ1-4,many,TGCAGTGCTAGAGATCGGCAGGGGGGGGATGAAAAACTGTTTTTT,CSARDRQGGDEKLFF
-,TRBV19,TRBJ2-1,many,TGTGCCAGTAGTATACGAGGTAATGAGCAGTTCTTC,CASSIRGNEQFF
TRBD1,TRBV3-1,TRBJ1-1,many,TGTGCCAGCAGCCAAGATCTAGGGGGCCTCACTGAAGCTTTCTTT,CASSQDLGGLTEAFF
-,TRBV19,TRBJ2-1,many,TGTGCCAGTAGTAACCCAATGGGACGGCAGTCCTACAATGAGCAGTTCTTC,CASSNPMGRQSYNEQFF
TRBD2,TRBV29-1,TRBJ2-7,many,TGCAGCGTTGAGACGGAAGCGGGGAGCTCCTACGAGCAGTACTTC,CSVETEAGSSYEQYF
TRBD1,TRBV7-2,TRBJ1-2,many,TGTGCCAGCAGCTTAACCTGGGACAGCTATGGCTACACCTTC,CASSLTWDSYGYTF
-,TRBV24-1,TRBJ2-3,many,TGTGCCACCAGTGATTTAGTCGATACGCAGTATTTT,CATSDLVDTQYF
TRBD1,TRBV25-1,TRBJ2-7,-,TGTGCCAGCAGTCCCCGGTCTAACAGGGGATGCGACGAGCAGTACTTC,CASSPRSNRGCDEQYF
-,TRBV4-2,TRBJ1-4,medium-sized,TGTGCCAGCAGCCAAGATAGAGAAAAACTGTTTTTT,CASSQDREKLFF
TRBD2,TRBV7-3,TRBJ2-3,many,TGTGCCAGCAGCTTGACTAGCGTTAGCACAGATACGCAGTATTTT,CASSLTSVSTDTQYF
TRBD1,TRBV7-9,TRBJ2-5,medium-sized,TGTGCCAGCAGCTCTTCGGACAGGGTCTATGAGACCCAGTACTTC,CASSSSDRVYETQYF
-,TRBV7-2,TRBJ2-5,medium-sized,TGTGCCAGCAGCCAAGGCCCGAGTGGGACCCAGTACTTC,CASSQGPSGTQYF
-,TRBV27,TRBJ2-7,many,TGTGCCAGCAGTGGGTCGAGGGAGCGGTCCTACGAGCAGTACTTC,CASSGSRERSYEQYF
-,TRBV7-8,TRBJ2-3,many,TGTGCCAGCAGCCCCAGGGCGGGGCTCGGCACAGATACGCAGTATTTT,CASSPRAGLGTDTQYF
-,TRBV18,TRBJ2-5,-,TGTGCCGGCTCACGAAGCGAGACCCAGTACTTC,CAGSRSETQYF
-,TRBV4-1,TRBJ2-5,-,TGCGCCAGCAGCCAATCGACAGGGGAGGGAGAGACCCAGTACTTC,CASSQSTGEGETQYF
-,TRBV15,TRBJ2-7,many,TGTGCCACCAGCAGAGGGTCTCCTAGCTCCTACGAGCAGTACTTC,CATSRGSPSSYEQYF
-,TRBV3-1,TRBJ1-1,many,TGTGCCAGCAGCTTCGACCGGGCAGAAGCTTTCTTT,CASSFDRAEAFF
TRBD1,TRBV18,TRBJ1-2,medium-sized,TGTGCCAGCTCACCACGGGACAGGGGAAGAGCTAACTATGGCTACACCTTC,CASSPRDRGRANYGYTF
TRBD2,TRBV12-3/TRBV12-4,TRBJ2-1,medium-sized,TGTGCCAGCAGTACTCTCGGGACTAGCAATGAGCAGTTCTTC,CASSTLGTSNEQFF
TRBD2,TRBV10-2,TRBJ2-3,medium-sized,TGCGCCAGCAGTATGACTAGCATGCTAACAGATACGCAGTATTTT,CASSMTSMLTDTQYF
TRBD2,TRBV11-2,TRBJ2-5,medium-sized,TGTGCCAGCAGCTCAACTAGCGGGGGGTCAGAGACCCAGTACTTC,CASSSTSGGSETQYF
-,TRBV9,TRBJ2-5,many,TGTGCCAGCAGCGTAGAGGAGACCCAGTACTTC,CASSVEETQYF
-,TRBV24-1,TRBJ2-5,few,TGTGCCACCAGTGACCAAGGGGCCTCCGCCACTCAGTACTTC,CATSDQGASATQYF
-,TRBV29-1,TRBJ1-1,many,TGCAGCGTCGCGGACTCTACCTTTGAAGCTTTCTTT,CSVADSTFEAFF
TRBD2,TRBV20-1,TRBJ2-1,medium-sized,TGCAGTGCCCTAGCGAGCGGGAGGTACTACTCCTACAATGAGCAGTTCTTC,CSALASGRYYSYNEQFF
TRBD2,TRBV7-2,TRBJ2-1,large,TGTGCCAGCAGCCCCAGGGGAGGGTCCAGCGGGAGTAGCTACAATGAGCAGTTCTTC,CASSPRGGSSGSSYNEQFF
TRBD1,TRBV24-1,TRBJ2-1,medium-sized,TGTGCCACCAGTGCCCTGACAGGGGGATGGAATGAGCAGTTCTTC,CATSALTGGWNEQFF
-,TRBV19,TRBJ1-6,medium-sized,TGTGCCAGTAGTAGGACAGCTATATATAATTCACCCCTCCACTTT,CASSRTAIYNSPLHF
TRBD1,TRBV6-1,TRBJ2-7,few,TGTGCCAGCAGCCGGACAGGACCCTACGAGCAGTACTTC,CASSRTGPYEQYF
-,TRBV6-1,TRBJ1-2,-,TGTGCCAGCAGTGAGAGACTCCGCTATGGCTACAACTTC,CASSERLRYGYNF